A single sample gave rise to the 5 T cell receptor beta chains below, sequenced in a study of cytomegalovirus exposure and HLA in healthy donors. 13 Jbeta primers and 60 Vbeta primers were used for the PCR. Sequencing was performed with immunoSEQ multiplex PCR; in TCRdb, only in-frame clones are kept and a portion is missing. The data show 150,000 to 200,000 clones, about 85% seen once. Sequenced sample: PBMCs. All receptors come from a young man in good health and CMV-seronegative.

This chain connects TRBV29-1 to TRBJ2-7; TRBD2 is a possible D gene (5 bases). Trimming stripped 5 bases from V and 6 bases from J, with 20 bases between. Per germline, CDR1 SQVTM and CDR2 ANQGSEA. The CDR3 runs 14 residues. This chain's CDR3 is CSVSLDEQRVEQYF. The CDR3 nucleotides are TGCAGCGTTTCTCTAGACGAACAGAGGGTCGAGCAGTACTTC.

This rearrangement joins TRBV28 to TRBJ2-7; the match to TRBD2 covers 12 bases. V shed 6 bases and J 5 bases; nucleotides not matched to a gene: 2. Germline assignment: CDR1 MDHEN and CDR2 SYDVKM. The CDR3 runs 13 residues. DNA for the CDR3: TGTGCCAGCAGACTAGCGGGAGGTCACGAGCAGTACTTC. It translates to CASRLAGGHEQYF.

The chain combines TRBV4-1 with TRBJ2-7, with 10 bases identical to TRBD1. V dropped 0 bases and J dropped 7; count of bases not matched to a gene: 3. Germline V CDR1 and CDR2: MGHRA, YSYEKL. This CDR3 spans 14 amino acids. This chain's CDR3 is CASSQERTGGEQYF. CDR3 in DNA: TGCGCCAGCAGCCAAGAGCGGACAGGGGGGGAGCAGTACTTC.

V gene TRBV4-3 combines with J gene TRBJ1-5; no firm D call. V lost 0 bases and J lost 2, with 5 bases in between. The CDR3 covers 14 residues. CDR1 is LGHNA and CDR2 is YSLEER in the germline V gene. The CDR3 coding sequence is TGCGCCAGCAGCCAAGAGATAGGCAATCAGCCCCAGCATTTT. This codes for CASSQEIGNQPQHF.

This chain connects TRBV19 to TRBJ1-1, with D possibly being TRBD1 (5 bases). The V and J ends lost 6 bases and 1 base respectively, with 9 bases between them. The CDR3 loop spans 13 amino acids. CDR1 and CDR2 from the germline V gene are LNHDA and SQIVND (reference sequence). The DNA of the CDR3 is TGTGCCAGTAGACCTCAGGGGAACACTGAAGCTTTCTTT. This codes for CASRPQGNTEAFF.